This is a list of T cell receptor beta chains from one sample in a study of spatial heterogeneity in lung cancer. TCRdb re-called the 5' RACE reads through MiXCR, storing one row per CDR3 protein. The sample contains about 15,000 distinct CDR3 sequences, around 7.8% of which appear only once. The material was lung tumor tissue, obtained at surgery. Every receptor here comes from a male donor with early-stage non-small cell lung cancer. CDR3s include the opening cysteine and the closing phenylalanine or tryptophan. The D gene is left open where the match is weak. The listing skips clone size in some rows; elsewhere it reads once, few, many or a size class.

v_gene: TRBV20-1
d_gene: TRBD1
abundance: many
j_gene: TRBJ1-2
CDR3nt: TGCAGTGCTGGCAGGGGGGGTAACTATGGCTACACCTTC
CDR3aa: CSAGRGGNYGYTF

v_gene: TRBV11-1
d_gene: TRBD1
abundance: many
j_gene: TRBJ1-1
CDR3nt: TGTGCCAGCAGTCTAGCCGGGACAGGGGTTCGAGCTTTCTTT
CDR3aa: CASSLAGTGVRAFF

v_gene: TRBV30
d_gene: -
abundance: medium-sized
j_gene: TRBJ2-3
CDR3nt: TGTGCCTGTAACAAGGACACCATGCATTACACAGATACGCAGTATTTT
CDR3aa: CACNKDTMHYTDTQYF

v_gene: TRBV3-1
d_gene: -
abundance: many
j_gene: TRBJ2-5
CDR3nt: TGTGCCAGCAGCCAAGTAGAGACCCAGTACTTC
CDR3aa: CASSQVETQYF

v_gene: TRBV6-6
d_gene: -
abundance: -
j_gene: TRBJ1-5
CDR3nt: TGTGCCAGCAGTTACTCTCACACAGGGCGCGGTGTTATTCAGCCCCAGCATTTT
CDR3aa: CASSYSHTGRGVIQPQHF

v_gene: TRBV20-1
d_gene: TRBD1
abundance: few
j_gene: TRBJ2-4
CDR3nt: TGCAGTGCTAGAGCCCCAGGGACAGGGAAAAACATTCAGTACTTC
CDR3aa: CSARAPGTGKNIQYF

v_gene: TRBV7-9
d_gene: -
abundance: few
j_gene: TRBJ1-4
CDR3nt: TGTGCCAGCAGCTCACCCGGAGCCGGTTTTGCAACTAATGAAAAACTGTTTTTT
CDR3aa: CASSSPGAGFATNEKLFF

v_gene: TRBV20-1
d_gene: TRBD1
abundance: medium-sized
j_gene: TRBJ1-1
CDR3nt: TGCAGTGCTAGCCAGGACAGGGGACTGGTATTTGAAGCTTTCTTT
CDR3aa: CSASQDRGLVFEAFF

v_gene: TRBV6-1
d_gene: -
abundance: -
j_gene: TRBJ2-7
CDR3nt: TGTGCCAGCAGTGAGGGTCCGAGCTCCTACGAGCAGTACTTC
CDR3aa: CASSEGPSSYEQYF

v_gene: TRBV7-2
d_gene: TRBD1
abundance: many
j_gene: TRBJ1-5
CDR3nt: TGTGCCAGCAGCTTAGAGTCAGGGGGCGTTCAGCCCCAGCATTTT
CDR3aa: CASSLESGGVQPQHF

v_gene: TRBV2
d_gene: -
abundance: many
j_gene: TRBJ1-5
CDR3nt: TGTGCCAGCAGTAAGGATAGCAATCAGCCCCAGCATTTT
CDR3aa: CASSKDSNQPQHF

v_gene: TRBV7-2
d_gene: -
abundance: many
j_gene: TRBJ2-6
CDR3nt: TGTGCCAGCAGCTTAGTGGGGGGCGCTGGGGCCAACGTCCTGACTTTC
CDR3aa: CASSLVGGAGANVLTF

v_gene: TRBV20-1
d_gene: -
abundance: few
j_gene: TRBJ2-2
CDR3nt: TGCAGTGCTAGAAAAGGCGGGAACACCGGGGAGCTGTTTTTT
CDR3aa: CSARKGGNTGELFF

v_gene: TRBV20-1
d_gene: -
abundance: -
j_gene: TRBJ1-1
CDR3nt: TGCAGTGCTAGCTGGACAGAGAACACTGAAGCTTTCTTT
CDR3aa: CSASWTENTEAFF

v_gene: TRBV20-1
d_gene: -
abundance: few
j_gene: TRBJ2-5
CDR3nt: TGCAGTGGCCAGGCGGGAGAGACCCAGTACTTC
CDR3aa: CSGQAGETQYF